This TCR beta chain emerged from a study of blood T cell repertoires in COVID-19. The table came from immunoSEQ multiplex PCR; TCRdb's copy has only in-frame clones and leaves some out. The table records approximately 260,000 clones, 82% of them present only once. V lost 5 bases and J 0 bases, leaving 8 bases between the germline ends. Germline V lookup: CDR1 LNHDA, CDR2 SQIVND (reference sequence). The CDR3 consists of 14 residues. The rearrangement joins TRBV19 to TRBJ2-1, with D tentatively TRBD2 (6 bases). This receptor was taken from an elderly woman with active or convalescent COVID-19. Source material: peripheral blood. CDR3 residues: CASSRRGSYNEQFF. Written as DNA, the CDR3 is TGTGCCAGTAGTCGGCGGGGCTCCTACAATGAGCAGTTCTTC.